Listed below are T cell receptor beta chains from one sample, sequenced in a study of blood T cell repertoires in COVID-19. Profiled with immunoSEQ multiplex PCR; TCRdb holds only in-frame clones, not every one. The sample yields hundreds of thousands of clones, roughly nine tenths seen once. The sequencing input was peripheral blood. Source of these receptors: a woman in her thirties with COVID-19, enrolled during active disease. The CDR3 runs from the conserved cysteine through the conserved F or W. Fields, in order: CDR3 DNA, CDR3 protein, V gene, clone size, D gene, J gene. D genes are given only for firm matches. Size tells how often a clone was seen (once, few, many) or the class of an expanded clone, and some rows leave it out.

TGTGCCAGCAGCCAAAACGAGGGGGCAGGAGAGACCCAGTACTTC,CASSQNEGAGETQYF,TRBV7-2,NA,TRBD1,TRBJ2-5
TGTGCCAGCATGGACAGGGTATACACTGAAGCTTTCTTT,CASMDRVYTEAFF,TRBV12-3/TRBV12-4,NA,TRBD1,TRBJ1-1
TGTGCCAGCAGTTGGACAGGCCAGAACACCGGGGAGCTGTTTTTT,CASSWTGQNTGELFF,TRBV6-5,few,TRBD1,TRBJ2-2
TGTGCCAGCAGTGAAGAATTCGTTCGTTCCACAGATACGCAGTATTTT,CASSEEFVRSTDTQYF,TRBV6-1,once,NA,TRBJ2-3
TGCGCCAGCACCGCGTGGGAGTACAATGAGCAGTTCTTC,CASTAWEYNEQFF,TRBV10-2,NA,NA,TRBJ2-1
TGCGCCAGCAGCCAAGGTACAGGGGGCGGCTATGGCTACACCTTC,CASSQGTGGGYGYTF,TRBV4-3,NA,TRBD1,TRBJ1-2
TGCAGCGTTGATCCCAGCTTGGGGACAGTCGTGTGGTGGGCCAAAAACATTCAGTACTTC,CSVDPSLGTVVWWAKNIQYF,TRBV29-1,NA,TRBD1,TRBJ2-4
TGCAGTGCCGTAGAAGAGACCCAGTACTTC,CSAVEETQYF,TRBV20-1,NA,NA,TRBJ2-5
TGCGCCAGCAGCCGGGACAGCTACACTGAAGCTTTCTTT,CASSRDSYTEAFF,TRBV5-1,NA,TRBD1,TRBJ1-1
TGTGCCAGCAGCTCCGAGAGGGCGAGGTATGGCTACACCTTC,CASSSERARYGYTF,TRBV28,NA,NA,TRBJ1-2
TGTGCCAGCACCCACCCTCCGGGACAGGGAACCACTGAAGCTTTCTTT,CASTHPPGQGTTEAFF,TRBV6-6,NA,TRBD1,TRBJ1-1
TGTGCCAGCAGCCAATTTGTGAGCTCCTACAATGAGCAGTTCTTC,CASSQFVSSYNEQFF,TRBV3-1/TRBV3-2,NA,NA,TRBJ2-1
TGCGCCAGCAGCCGCGGGGAGCCGTACCAAGAGACCCAGTACTTC,CASSRGEPYQETQYF,TRBV5-1,NA,NA,TRBJ2-5
TGTGCCAGCAGTTACGGCAGGGCCAACTATGGCTACACCTTC,CASSYGRANYGYTF,TRBV6-5,NA,NA,TRBJ1-2
TGTGCCAGCAGCCCCCTTCCCGGGGGGATATATTTT,CASSPLPGGIYF,TRBV7-2,NA,NA,TRBJ1-3
TGTGCCAGCAGCGTGGTTGGCCAAAAACACTATGGCTACACCTTC,CASSVVGQKHYGYTF,TRBV7-9,NA,NA,TRBJ1-2
TGTGCTAGCAGCTTAGACAGGCGGAAGGCCCAGTACTTC,CASSLDRRKAQYF,TRBV7-7,few,NA,TRBJ2-5
TGTGCCAGCAGTGAAGAGGGGGGGGGACACGGGGTCCCCGGGGAGCTGTTTTTT,CASSEEGGGHGVPGELFF,TRBV6-1,NA,NA,TRBJ2-2
TGTGCCAGCAGCCTGGGATACGGTATCGGGAGCTCCTACAATGAGCAGTTCTTC,CASSLGYGIGSSYNEQFF,TRBV11-2,NA,NA,TRBJ2-1
TGTGCCAGCAGGACTAGCGGGGCTTACGAGCAGTACTTC,CASRTSGAYEQYF,TRBV6-5,NA,TRBD2,TRBJ2-7
TGTGCCAGCAGTTTGGGAGGGGGGCCCAATGAGCAGTTCTTC,CASSLGGGPNEQFF,TRBV28,NA,NA,TRBJ2-1
TGTGCCAGCAGCCTTAGCGGGTTAGCGGGTAGCACAGATACGCAGTATTTT,CASSLSGLAGSTDTQYF,TRBV5-4,NA,TRBD2,TRBJ2-3
TGTGCCAGCAGCTTAGCGGGCGCGGGGGGACAAGAGACCCAGTACTTC,CASSLAGAGGQETQYF,TRBV7-2,NA,TRBD2,TRBJ2-5
TGTGCCAGCTCACCACGAACTAGCGGGAGGGAAACCGGGGAGCTGTTTTTT,CASSPRTSGRETGELFF,TRBV18,NA,TRBD2,TRBJ2-2
TGTGCCTGGAGCCGTCCGGCGGGGCGGCGTGGTGAAAAACTGTTTTTT,CAWSRPAGRRGEKLFF,TRBV30,NA,NA,TRBJ1-4
TGTGCCAGCTCACCACCGAACGACAGAATGAACACTGAAGCTTTCTTT,CASSPPNDRMNTEAFF,TRBV18,NA,NA,TRBJ1-1
TGCGCCAGCACCACTAGTGGGCAACAAGAGACCCAGTACTTC,CASTTSGQQETQYF,TRBV5-1,NA,NA,TRBJ2-5
TGTGCCAGCAGCCGTGGACAGGAGGAGGTTGTTGGCTACACCTTC,CASSRGQEEVVGYTF,TRBV11-3,once,TRBD1,TRBJ1-2
TGCGCCAGCAGATTAGAACCTAACTATGGCTACACCTTC,CASRLEPNYGYTF,TRBV5-1,NA,NA,TRBJ1-2
TGTGCCAGCACCTTGGAGGGGGGGTCACCTAGACCTAGATACACAGATACGCAGTATTTT,CASTLEGGSPRPRYTDTQYF,TRBV2,once,NA,TRBJ2-3
TGTGCCAGCAGCCGGGACAGGTCCTACGAGCAGTACTTC,CASSRDRSYEQYF,TRBV11-2,NA,TRBD1,TRBJ2-7
TGTGCCAGTACGACGAGGGGGCGTAATGAAAAACTGTTTTTT,CASTTRGRNEKLFF,TRBV19,NA,TRBD1,TRBJ1-4
TGCAGCGTTGATGGTCAGGGCCAAGGGGAAAAACTGTTTTTT,CSVDGQGQGEKLFF,TRBV29-1,NA,NA,TRBJ1-4
TGTGCCAGCAGCGAGGGAAACTATGGCTACACCTTC,CASSEGNYGYTF,TRBV7-9,NA,NA,TRBJ1-2
TGTGCCAGTAGTTTAACAGGGGCGACCGGGGAGCTGTTTTTT,CASSLTGATGELFF,TRBV19,NA,TRBD1,TRBJ2-2
TGTGCCAGCAGACCTCAGGGGAACACTGAAGCTTTCTTT,CASRPQGNTEAFF,TRBV9,NA,NA,TRBJ1-1
TGTGCCGGACGGCGGGGGATCCAAGAGACCCAGTACTTC,CAGRRGIQETQYF,TRBV5-5,NA,TRBD2,TRBJ2-5
TGTGCCAGCAGCTTGTCTGTCGGGGGACGCACAGATACGCAGTATTTT,CASSLSVGGRTDTQYF,TRBV5-4,NA,NA,TRBJ2-3
TGTGCCAGCAGCGGTAGCGGGAGGGCCACCGGGGAGCTGTTTTTT,CASSGSGRATGELFF,TRBV9,NA,TRBD2,TRBJ2-2
TGTGCCAGCAGCCCCGGGGGGCAGGGAGATACGCAGTATTTT,CASSPGGQGDTQYF,TRBV7-9,NA,NA,TRBJ2-3
TGTGCCAGCAGCCACTCACCGGGACAAAGTAATGAAAAACTGTTTTTT,CASSHSPGQSNEKLFF,TRBV4-2,few,NA,TRBJ1-4
TGTGCCAGTAGCCAGACAGGGGACACTGAAGCTTTCTTT,CASSQTGDTEAFF,TRBV19,NA,TRBD1,TRBJ1-1
TGTGCCAGCAGCCAAGTTGTGGGGGGGAGCTCTGGAAACACCATATATTTT,CASSQVVGGSSGNTIYF,TRBV4-2,NA,NA,TRBJ1-3
TGTGCCAGCAGCCAAGAGAGGGTCCGGGGGGGGAGCCAATACACAGATACGCAGTATTTT,CASSQERVRGGSQYTDTQYF,TRBV3-1/TRBV3-2,NA,TRBD2,TRBJ2-3
TGTGCCAGCAGCTTACTTAGCGGGGATGAGCAGTTCTTC,CASSLLSGDEQFF,TRBV11-3,NA,TRBD2,TRBJ2-1